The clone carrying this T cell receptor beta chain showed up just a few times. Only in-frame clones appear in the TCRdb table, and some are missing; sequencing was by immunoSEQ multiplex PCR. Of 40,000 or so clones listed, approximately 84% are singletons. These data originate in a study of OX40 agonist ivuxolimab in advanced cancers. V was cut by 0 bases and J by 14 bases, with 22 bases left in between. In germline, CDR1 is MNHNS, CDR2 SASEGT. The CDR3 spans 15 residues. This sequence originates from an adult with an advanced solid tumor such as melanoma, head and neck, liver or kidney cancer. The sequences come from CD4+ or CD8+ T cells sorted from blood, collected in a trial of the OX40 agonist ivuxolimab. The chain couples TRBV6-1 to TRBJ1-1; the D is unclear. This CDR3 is CASSEARFSLLDGFF. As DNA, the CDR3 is TGTGCCAGCAGTGAAGCGCGATTCTCGCTCCTGGACGGGTTCTTT.